These T cell receptor beta chains were read from a single sample in a study of blood T cell repertoires in COVID-19. Data came from immunoSEQ multiplex PCR; TCRdb stores just in-frame clones and leaves some out. The profile covers approximately 50,000 clones, with around nine tenths appearing a single time and 5% to 7% taken by the ten largest. Sequencing was done on a sample of peripheral blood. These receptors were collected from a man aged 50 or older with active COVID-19. CDR3s include the opening cysteine and the closing phenylalanine or tryptophan. Each record gives: D gene, clone size, V gene, J gene, CDR3 protein, CDR3 DNA. The D gene is left open where the match is weak. The size of a clone is reported for some rows only, either as once, few or many, or as a class for expanded clones.

-,few,TRBV14,TRBJ2-1,CASSQDPLAREQFF,TGTGCCAGCAGCCAAGATCCCCTAGCGAGAGAGCAGTTCTTC
TRBD2,-,TRBV3-1/TRBV3-2,TRBJ2-1,CASSQALAGASEQFF,TGTGCCAGCAGCCAAGCCTTAGCGGGAGCGAGTGAGCAGTTCTTC
TRBD2,-,TRBV9,TRBJ2-1,CASSPGTSGGPDEQFF,TGTGCCAGCAGCCCCGGGACTAGCGGGGGGCCGGACGAGCAGTTCTTC
TRBD2,-,TRBV27,TRBJ2-7,CASSFRAGASYEQYF,TGTGCCAGCAGTTTTAGGGCGGGAGCAAGCTACGAGCAGTACTTC
-,-,TRBV6-1,TRBJ2-7,CASSEGVGGLISYEQYF,TGTGCCAGCAGTGAAGGCGTCGGAGGACTAATCTCCTACGAGCAGTACTTC
TRBD1,-,TRBV6-5,TRBJ1-2,CASGGQGARGYTF,TGTGCCAGCGGAGGACAGGGGGCTCGTGGCTACACCTTC
-,-,TRBV9,TRBJ2-1,CASSPGGSSYNEQFF,TGTGCCAGCAGCCCCGGCGGTAGCTCCTACAATGAGCAGTTCTTC
-,-,TRBV5-1,TRBJ2-7,CASSSERGGLSYEQYF,TGCGCCAGCAGCTCCGAAAGAGGAGGTTTATCCTACGAGCAGTACTTC
-,-,TRBV7-2,TRBJ2-3,CASSLRQVPTDTQYF,TGTGCCAGCAGCCTACGACAGGTCCCCACAGATACGCAGTATTTT
TRBD1,-,TRBV18,TRBJ1-5,CASSPDQNRDRPWPQHF,TGTGCCAGCTCACCTGACCAGAACCGGGACAGGCCATGGCCCCAGCATTTT
-,-,TRBV6-2/TRBV6-3,TRBJ1-1,CASSYPRGWGTEAFF,TGTGCCAGCAGTTACCCCAGGGGTTGGGGCACTGAAGCTTTCTTT
-,-,TRBV6-5,TRBJ1-5,CASITAWNQPQHF,TGTGCCAGCATAACAGCCTGGAATCAGCCCCAGCATTTT
TRBD1,-,TRBV4-2,TRBJ1-1,CASSQAGTGFEAFF,TGTGCCAGCAGCCAGGCCGGGACAGGGTTTGAAGCTTTCTTT
TRBD2,-,TRBV6-5,TRBJ2-3,CASTLRAGETDTQYF,TGTGCCAGCACTCTTCGAGCGGGAGAGACAGATACGCAGTATTTT
-,-,TRBV7-2,TRBJ2-3,CASSLGTSRTDTQYF,TGTGCCAGCAGCTTGGGGACATCCCGCACAGATACGCAGTATTTT
TRBD1,once,TRBV5-4,TRBJ2-6,CASGFGQGAGGANVLTF,TGTGCCAGCGGATTTGGACAGGGGGCGGGTGGGGCCAACGTCCTGACTTTC
-,-,TRBV5-1,TRBJ2-5,CASSSHRTSNKETQYF,TGCGCCAGCAGCTCCCACCGGACAAGCAATAAGGAGACCCAGTACTTC
-,-,TRBV18,TRBJ1-2,CASSPTGYGGDGYGYTF,TGTGCCAGCTCACCAACGGGGTATGGGGGCGACGGCTATGGCTACACCTTC
TRBD1,-,TRBV19,TRBJ2-5,CASSYSAQGAGETQYF,TGTGCCAGTAGTTATAGTGCACAGGGGGCCGGTGAGACCCAGTACTTC
-,few,TRBV27,TRBJ2-7,CASQPTGTTYEQYF,TGTGCCAGCCAACCGACAGGCACGACCTACGAGCAGTACTTC